These 4 T cell receptor beta chains were all obtained from the same sample, sequenced in a study of T-cell reconstitution after alpha-beta-depleted transplantation in children. The library targeted TCRbeta and was prepared with unique molecular identifiers. Each CDR3 protein is one row after TCRdb ran MiXCR on the PCR reads. This sample has about 540,000 distinct CDR3 sequences, with around 17% found just once. The specimen comprised PBMCs from the stem cell graft donor, sampled from the stem cell graft. The source of these receptors is a human donor who donated a stem cell graft to a child with acute lymphoblastic leukemia.

This clonotype has a handful of counts. The chain couples TRBV12-3 or TRBV12-4 to TRBJ1-5; D is unclear. The CDR3 loop spans 14 amino acids. Trimming removed 4 bases at V and 8 bases at J, with 15 bases between. The CDR3 nucleotides read TGTGCCAGCAGTTACGACAAACCAAGAGAGCCCCAGCATTTT. Residues: CASSYDKPREPQHF.

This clonotype was counted between two and nine times. This chain uses TRBV12-3 or TRBV12-4 with TRBJ2-2; 8 nucleotides line up with TRBD1. Trimming cost V 6 bases and J 3 bases; bases outside gene matches: 6. The CDR3 contains 15 residues. This chain's CDR3 is CASRVTRGHTGELFF. DNA of the CDR3: TGTGCCAGCAGGGTCACCAGGGGGCACACCGGGGAGCTGTTTTTT.

This clonotype showed up many times. This chain connects TRBV20-1 to TRBJ1-1; possible D gene TRBD1, 6 bases. The CDR3 extends over 13 amino acids. In germline, CDR1 is DFQATT, CDR2 SNEGSKA (reference sequence). V was pared by 7 bases and J by 10 bases, with 22 bases between. The CDR3 region is CSEVAPRGDGAFF. CDR3 in DNA: TGCAGTGAGGTCGCTCCCAGGGGCGATGGAGCTTTCTTT.

V usage is TRBV27 and J usage is TRBJ2-5; 7 bases align to TRBD2. From germline, CDR1 is MNHEY and CDR2 SMNVEV (reference sequence). CDR3 size: 16 residues. V was pared by 0 bases and J by 7 bases, with 11 bases of the junction left unmatched. Here the CDR3 reads CASSLSAGLLLRTQYF. CDR3 in DNA: TGTGCCAGCAGTTTATCTGCGGGACTACTTTTAAGGACCCAGTACTTC.